This T cell receptor (beta chain) was sequenced for a study of blood T cell repertoires in COVID-19. Overall study context: In each case, the material was cDNA or gDNA derived from T cells, B-cell-depleted T cells, or PBMCs.

CDR3 length: 14 residues. The trim removed 3 bases at V and 5 bases at J, leaving 5 bases unmatched. In germline, CDR1 is LNHDA, CDR2 SQIVND (reference sequence). Clones were sequenced by immunoSEQ multiplex PCR, and TCRdb holds only the in-frame ones, with some missing. Of under 200,000 clones listed, 82% were seen once; the top ten hold around 5.2%. Source material: PBMCs or T cells enriched from blood (not recorded which). V is TRBV19 and J is TRBJ2-5; 8 bases are shared with TRBD2. This receptor was identified in a woman aged 55-75 years with acute COVID-19. CDR3 sequence: CASSIGGAGETQYF. The DNA for the CDR3 is TGTGCCAGTAGTATCGGGGGGGCCGGGGAGACCCAGTACTTC.